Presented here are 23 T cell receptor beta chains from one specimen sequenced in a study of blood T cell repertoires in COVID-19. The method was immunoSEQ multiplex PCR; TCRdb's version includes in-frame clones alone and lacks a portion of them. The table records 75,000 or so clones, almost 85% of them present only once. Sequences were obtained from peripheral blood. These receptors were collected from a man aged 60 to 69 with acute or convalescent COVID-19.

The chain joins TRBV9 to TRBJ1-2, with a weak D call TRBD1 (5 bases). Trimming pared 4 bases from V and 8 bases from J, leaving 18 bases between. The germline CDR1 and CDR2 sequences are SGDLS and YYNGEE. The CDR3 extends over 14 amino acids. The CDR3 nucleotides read TGTGCCAGCAGCCGTCAGGGTTCTTTGGAGGGCTACACCTTC. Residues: CASSRQGSLEGYTF.

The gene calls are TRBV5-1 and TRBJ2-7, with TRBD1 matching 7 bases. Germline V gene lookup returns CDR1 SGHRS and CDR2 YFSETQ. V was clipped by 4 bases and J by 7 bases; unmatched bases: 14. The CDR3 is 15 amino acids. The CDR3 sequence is CASSRVGWQGEEQYF. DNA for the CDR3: TGCGCCAGCAGCCGTGTGGGGTGGCAGGGGGAGGAGCAGTACTTC.

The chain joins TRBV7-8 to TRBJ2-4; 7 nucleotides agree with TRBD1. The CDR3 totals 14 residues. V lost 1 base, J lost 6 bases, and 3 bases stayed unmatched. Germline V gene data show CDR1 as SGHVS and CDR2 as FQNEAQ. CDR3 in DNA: TGTGCCAGCAGCTTAGTACAGGGGACAAACATTCAGTACTTC. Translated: CASSLVQGTNIQYF.

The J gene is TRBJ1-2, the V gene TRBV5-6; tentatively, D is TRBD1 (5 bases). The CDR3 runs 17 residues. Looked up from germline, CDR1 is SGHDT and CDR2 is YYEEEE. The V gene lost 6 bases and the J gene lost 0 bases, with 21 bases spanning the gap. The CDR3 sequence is CASTAGRRSVTNYGYTF. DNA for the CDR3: TGTGCCAGCACAGCAGGGCGAAGATCGGTAACTAACTATGGCTACACCTTC.

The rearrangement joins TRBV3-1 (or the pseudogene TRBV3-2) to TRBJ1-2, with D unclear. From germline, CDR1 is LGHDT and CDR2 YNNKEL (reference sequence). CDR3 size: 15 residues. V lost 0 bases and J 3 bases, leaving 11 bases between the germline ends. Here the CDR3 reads CASSQDSESYYGYTF. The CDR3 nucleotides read TGTGCCAGCAGCCAAGATTCTGAAAGCTACTATGGCTACACCTTC.

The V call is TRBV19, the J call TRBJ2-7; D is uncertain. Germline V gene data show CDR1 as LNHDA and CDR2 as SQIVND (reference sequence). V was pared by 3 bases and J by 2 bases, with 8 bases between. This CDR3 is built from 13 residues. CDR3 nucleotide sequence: TGTGCCAGTAGTATTGGAGAGACCTACGAGCAGTACTTC. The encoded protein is CASSIGETYEQYF.

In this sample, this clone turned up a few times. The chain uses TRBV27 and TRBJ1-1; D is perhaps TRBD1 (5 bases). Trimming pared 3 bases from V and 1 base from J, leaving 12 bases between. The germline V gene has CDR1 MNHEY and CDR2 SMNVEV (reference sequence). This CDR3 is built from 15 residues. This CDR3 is CASSFVGEGNTEAFF. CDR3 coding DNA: TGTGCCAGCAGTTTTGTAGGGGAGGGGAACACTGAAGCTTTCTTT.

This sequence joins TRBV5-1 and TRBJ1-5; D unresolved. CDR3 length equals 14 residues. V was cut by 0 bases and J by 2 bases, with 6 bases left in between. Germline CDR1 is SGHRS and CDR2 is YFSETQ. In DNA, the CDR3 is TGCGCCAGCAGCTTGGGCAGCGGCAATCAGCCCCAGCATTTT. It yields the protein CASSLGSGNQPQHF.

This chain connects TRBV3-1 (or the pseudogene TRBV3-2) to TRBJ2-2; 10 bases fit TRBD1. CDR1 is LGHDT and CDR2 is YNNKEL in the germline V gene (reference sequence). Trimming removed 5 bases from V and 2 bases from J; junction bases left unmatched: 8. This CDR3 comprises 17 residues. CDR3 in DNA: TGTGCCAGCAGCTTAATCGGGACAGGGGCCAACACCGGGGAGCTGTTTTTT. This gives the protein CASSLIGTGANTGELFF.

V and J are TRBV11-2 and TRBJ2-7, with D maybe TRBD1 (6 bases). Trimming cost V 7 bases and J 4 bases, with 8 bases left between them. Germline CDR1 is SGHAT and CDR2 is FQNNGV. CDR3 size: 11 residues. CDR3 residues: CASKRGYEQYF. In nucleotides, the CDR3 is TGTGCCAGCAAAAGGGGGTACGAGCAGTACTTC.

The CDR3 loop reads CASSFRGRNSPLHF. CDR3 coding DNA: TGTGCCAGCAGCTTTCGGGGAAGAAATTCACCCCTCCACTTT. J is TRBJ1-6 and V is TRBV5-4; D is undetermined. The germline V gene encodes CDR1 SGHNT and CDR2 YYREEE (reference sequence). The V end lost 2 bases, the J end lost 7 bases, and 10 bases lay between the germline ends. This CDR3 is built from 14 residues. The whole variable domain, remainder taken from reference TRBV5-4 and TRBJ1-6, is ETGVTQSPTHLIKTRGQQVTLRCSSQSGHNTVSWYQQALGQGPQFIFQYYREEENGRGNFPPRFSGLQFPNYSSELNVNALELDDSALYLCASSFRGRNSPLHFGNGTRLTVT.

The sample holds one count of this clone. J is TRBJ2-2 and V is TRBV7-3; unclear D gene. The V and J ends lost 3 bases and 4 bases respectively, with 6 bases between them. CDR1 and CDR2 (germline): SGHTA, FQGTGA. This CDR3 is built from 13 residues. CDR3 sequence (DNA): TGTGCCAGCAGCTTGCGCGGCACCGGGGAGCTGTTTTTT. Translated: CASSLRGTGELFF.

CDR3 in DNA: TGTGCCAGCAGCAGACGAATGACTAGAAGAAAAACCACCGGGGAGCTGTTTTTT. This gives the protein CASSRRMTRRKTTGELFF. The chain uses TRBV21-1 and TRBJ2-2; the table's D call, TRBD2, has no DNA check behind it. TRBV21-1 is tagged as a pseudogene. The CDR3 runs to 18 residues.

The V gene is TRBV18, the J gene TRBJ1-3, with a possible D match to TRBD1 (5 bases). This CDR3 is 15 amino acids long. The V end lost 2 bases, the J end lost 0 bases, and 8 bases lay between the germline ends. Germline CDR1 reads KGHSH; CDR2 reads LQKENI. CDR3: CASSPTQGSGNTIYF. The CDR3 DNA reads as TGTGCCAGCTCACCAACGCAGGGCTCTGGAAACACCATATATTTT.

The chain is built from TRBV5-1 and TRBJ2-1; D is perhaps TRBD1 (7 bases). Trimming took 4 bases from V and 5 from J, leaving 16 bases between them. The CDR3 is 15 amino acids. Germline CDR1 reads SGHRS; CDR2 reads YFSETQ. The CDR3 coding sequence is TGCGCCAGCAGCCAATACAGGGGAGGCAACAATGAGCAGTTCTTC. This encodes CASSQYRGGNNEQFF.

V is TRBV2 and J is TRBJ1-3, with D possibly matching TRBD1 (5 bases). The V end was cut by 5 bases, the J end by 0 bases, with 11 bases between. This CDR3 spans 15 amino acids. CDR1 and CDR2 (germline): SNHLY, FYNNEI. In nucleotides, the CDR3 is TGTGCCAGCAGTTATACAGGCTTCTCTGGAAACACCATATATTTT. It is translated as CASSYTGFSGNTIYF.

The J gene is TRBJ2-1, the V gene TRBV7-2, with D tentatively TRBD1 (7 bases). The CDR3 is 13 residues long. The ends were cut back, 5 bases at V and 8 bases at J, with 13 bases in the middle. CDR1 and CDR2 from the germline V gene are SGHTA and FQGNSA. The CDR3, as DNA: TGTGCCAGCAGCCCCCAGGGGGGCGATGAGCAGTTCTTC. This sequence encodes CASSPQGGDEQFF.

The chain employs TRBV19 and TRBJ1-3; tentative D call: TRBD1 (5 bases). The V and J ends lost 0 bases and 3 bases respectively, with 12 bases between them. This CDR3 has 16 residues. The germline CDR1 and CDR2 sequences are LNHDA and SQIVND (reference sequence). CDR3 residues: CASSIEKSTGGNTIYF. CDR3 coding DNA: TGTGCCAGTAGTATAGAAAAGAGCACAGGTGGAAACACCATATATTTT.

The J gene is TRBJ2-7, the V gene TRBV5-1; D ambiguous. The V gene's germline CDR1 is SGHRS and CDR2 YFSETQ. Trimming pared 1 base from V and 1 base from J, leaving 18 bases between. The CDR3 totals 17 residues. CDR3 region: CASSLTSQATFSYEQYF. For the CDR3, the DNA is TGCGCCAGCAGCTTGACCAGCCAGGCAACCTTTTCCTACGAGCAGTACTTC.

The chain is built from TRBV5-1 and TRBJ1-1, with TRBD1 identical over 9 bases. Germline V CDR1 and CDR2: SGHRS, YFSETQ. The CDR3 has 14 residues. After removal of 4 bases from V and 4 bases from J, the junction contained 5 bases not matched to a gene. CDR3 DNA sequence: TGCGCCAGCAGCACCGGACAGGGGACCACTGAAGCTTTCTTT. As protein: CASSTGQGTTEAFF. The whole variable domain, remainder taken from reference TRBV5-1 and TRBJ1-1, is KAGVTQTPRYLIKTRGQQVTLSCSPISGHRSVSWYQQTPGQGLQFLFEYFSETQRNKGNFPGRFSGRQFSNSRSEMNVSTLELGDSALYLCASSTGQGTTEAFFGQGTRLTVV.

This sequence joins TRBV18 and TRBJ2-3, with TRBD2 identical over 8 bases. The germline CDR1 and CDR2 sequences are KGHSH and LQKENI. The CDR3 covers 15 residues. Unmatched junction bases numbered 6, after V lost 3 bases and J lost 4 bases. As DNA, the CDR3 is TGTGCCAGCTCACCGGCGGCGGGAGGTTCAGATACGCAGTATTTT. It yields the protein CASSPAAGGSDTQYF.

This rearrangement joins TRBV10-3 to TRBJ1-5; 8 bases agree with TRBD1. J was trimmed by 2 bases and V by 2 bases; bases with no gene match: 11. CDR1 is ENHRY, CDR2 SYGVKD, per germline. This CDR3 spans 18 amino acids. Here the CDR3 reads CAISEDNRGGSGNQPQHF. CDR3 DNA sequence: TGTGCCATCAGTGAGGACAACAGGGGGGGCTCGGGCAATCAGCCCCAGCATTTT.

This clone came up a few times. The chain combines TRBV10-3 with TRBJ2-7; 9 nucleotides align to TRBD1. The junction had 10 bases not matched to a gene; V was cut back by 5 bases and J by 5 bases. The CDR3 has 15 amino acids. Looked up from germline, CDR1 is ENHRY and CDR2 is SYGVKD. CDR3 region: CAISLPGQGTNEQYF. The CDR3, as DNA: TGTGCCATCAGTTTGCCGGGACAGGGCACGAACGAGCAGTACTTC.